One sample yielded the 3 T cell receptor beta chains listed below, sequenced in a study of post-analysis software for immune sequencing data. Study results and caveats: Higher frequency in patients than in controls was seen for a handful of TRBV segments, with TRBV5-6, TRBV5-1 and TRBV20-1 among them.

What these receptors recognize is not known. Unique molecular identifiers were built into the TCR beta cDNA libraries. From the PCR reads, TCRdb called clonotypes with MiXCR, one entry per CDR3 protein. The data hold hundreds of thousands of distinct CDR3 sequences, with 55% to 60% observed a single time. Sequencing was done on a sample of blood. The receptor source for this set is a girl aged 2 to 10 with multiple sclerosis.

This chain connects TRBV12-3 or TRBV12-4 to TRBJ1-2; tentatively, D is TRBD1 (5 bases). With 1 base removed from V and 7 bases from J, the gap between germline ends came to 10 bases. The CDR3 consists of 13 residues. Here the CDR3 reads CASSLGGTSGYTF. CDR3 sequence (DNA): TGTGCCAGCAGTTTAGGAGGGACGAGTGGCTACACCTTC.

CDR3 loop: CASSTEGTGYGEAFF. For the CDR3, the DNA is TGCGCCAGCAGCACCGAAGGGACAGGGTATGGTGAAGCTTTCTTT. This chain joins TRBV5-1 and TRBJ1-1; 9 bases map to TRBD1. The CDR3 is 15 amino acids. Germline lookup yields CDR1 SGHRS and CDR2 YFSETQ. The trim removed 4 bases at V and 7 bases at J, leaving 11 bases unmatched.

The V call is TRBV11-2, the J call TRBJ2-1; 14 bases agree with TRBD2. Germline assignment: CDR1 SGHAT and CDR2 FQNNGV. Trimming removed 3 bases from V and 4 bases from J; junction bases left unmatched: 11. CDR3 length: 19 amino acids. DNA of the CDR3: TGTGCCAGCAGCTTGACCGGGACTAGCGGGAGACTCCCTTACAATGAGCAGTTCTTC. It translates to CASSLTGTSGRLPYNEQFF.